Described below is a single T cell receptor (beta chain) sequence and its context. Sequenced by immunoSEQ multiplex PCR; TCRdb stores in-frame clones only, minus some. This sample has around 170,000 clones, with just over 85% found just once. The data belong to a study of T cell responses to AZD1222 COVID-19 vaccine. This CDR3 has 15 amino acids. Germline V gene lookup returns CDR1 SGHTA and CDR2 FQGNSA. V lost 3 bases and J lost 2; bases outside the gene matches: 5. This sequence joins TRBV7-2 and TRBJ2-7; TRBD2 matches at 9 bases. The material was peripheral blood, obtained 28 days after the second AZD1222 dose. The receptor's source is an adult who received the AZD1222 COVID-19 vaccine. CDR3 nucleotide sequence: TGTGCCAGCAGCTTCTCCGCGGGGGGGCCCTACGAGCAGTACTTC. Translation: CASSFSAGGPYEQYF.